This T cell receptor (beta chain) is drawn from a study of T cell repertoires in cytomegalovirus infection. MiXCR was run by TCRdb on the reads, yielding one entry per CDR3 protein. The sample consists of approximately 140,000 distinct CDR3 sequences, about 6.5% of them appearing once. This CDR3 is built from 14 residues. Trimming removed 7 bases from V and 1 base from J, with 12 bases in between. Germline lookup yields CDR1 SGHTA and CDR2 FQGNSA. In its sample, this clonotype was seen many times. The antigen is not known. Study-level results: CMV-specific TCR beta clonotypes restricted by HLA-C dominated the ex vivo response.

The chain links TRBV7-2 to TRBJ2-3; D may correspond to TRBD1 or TRBD2 (5 bases each). Material: PBMCs. The clonotype originates from a human donor in good health (CMV status not recorded). Some clones in this sample may be carry-over from other donors' samples. CDR3 amino acids: CASKSGRGTDTQYF. DNA for the CDR3: TGTGCCAGCAAATCGGGGCGGGGCACAGATACGCAGTATTTT.